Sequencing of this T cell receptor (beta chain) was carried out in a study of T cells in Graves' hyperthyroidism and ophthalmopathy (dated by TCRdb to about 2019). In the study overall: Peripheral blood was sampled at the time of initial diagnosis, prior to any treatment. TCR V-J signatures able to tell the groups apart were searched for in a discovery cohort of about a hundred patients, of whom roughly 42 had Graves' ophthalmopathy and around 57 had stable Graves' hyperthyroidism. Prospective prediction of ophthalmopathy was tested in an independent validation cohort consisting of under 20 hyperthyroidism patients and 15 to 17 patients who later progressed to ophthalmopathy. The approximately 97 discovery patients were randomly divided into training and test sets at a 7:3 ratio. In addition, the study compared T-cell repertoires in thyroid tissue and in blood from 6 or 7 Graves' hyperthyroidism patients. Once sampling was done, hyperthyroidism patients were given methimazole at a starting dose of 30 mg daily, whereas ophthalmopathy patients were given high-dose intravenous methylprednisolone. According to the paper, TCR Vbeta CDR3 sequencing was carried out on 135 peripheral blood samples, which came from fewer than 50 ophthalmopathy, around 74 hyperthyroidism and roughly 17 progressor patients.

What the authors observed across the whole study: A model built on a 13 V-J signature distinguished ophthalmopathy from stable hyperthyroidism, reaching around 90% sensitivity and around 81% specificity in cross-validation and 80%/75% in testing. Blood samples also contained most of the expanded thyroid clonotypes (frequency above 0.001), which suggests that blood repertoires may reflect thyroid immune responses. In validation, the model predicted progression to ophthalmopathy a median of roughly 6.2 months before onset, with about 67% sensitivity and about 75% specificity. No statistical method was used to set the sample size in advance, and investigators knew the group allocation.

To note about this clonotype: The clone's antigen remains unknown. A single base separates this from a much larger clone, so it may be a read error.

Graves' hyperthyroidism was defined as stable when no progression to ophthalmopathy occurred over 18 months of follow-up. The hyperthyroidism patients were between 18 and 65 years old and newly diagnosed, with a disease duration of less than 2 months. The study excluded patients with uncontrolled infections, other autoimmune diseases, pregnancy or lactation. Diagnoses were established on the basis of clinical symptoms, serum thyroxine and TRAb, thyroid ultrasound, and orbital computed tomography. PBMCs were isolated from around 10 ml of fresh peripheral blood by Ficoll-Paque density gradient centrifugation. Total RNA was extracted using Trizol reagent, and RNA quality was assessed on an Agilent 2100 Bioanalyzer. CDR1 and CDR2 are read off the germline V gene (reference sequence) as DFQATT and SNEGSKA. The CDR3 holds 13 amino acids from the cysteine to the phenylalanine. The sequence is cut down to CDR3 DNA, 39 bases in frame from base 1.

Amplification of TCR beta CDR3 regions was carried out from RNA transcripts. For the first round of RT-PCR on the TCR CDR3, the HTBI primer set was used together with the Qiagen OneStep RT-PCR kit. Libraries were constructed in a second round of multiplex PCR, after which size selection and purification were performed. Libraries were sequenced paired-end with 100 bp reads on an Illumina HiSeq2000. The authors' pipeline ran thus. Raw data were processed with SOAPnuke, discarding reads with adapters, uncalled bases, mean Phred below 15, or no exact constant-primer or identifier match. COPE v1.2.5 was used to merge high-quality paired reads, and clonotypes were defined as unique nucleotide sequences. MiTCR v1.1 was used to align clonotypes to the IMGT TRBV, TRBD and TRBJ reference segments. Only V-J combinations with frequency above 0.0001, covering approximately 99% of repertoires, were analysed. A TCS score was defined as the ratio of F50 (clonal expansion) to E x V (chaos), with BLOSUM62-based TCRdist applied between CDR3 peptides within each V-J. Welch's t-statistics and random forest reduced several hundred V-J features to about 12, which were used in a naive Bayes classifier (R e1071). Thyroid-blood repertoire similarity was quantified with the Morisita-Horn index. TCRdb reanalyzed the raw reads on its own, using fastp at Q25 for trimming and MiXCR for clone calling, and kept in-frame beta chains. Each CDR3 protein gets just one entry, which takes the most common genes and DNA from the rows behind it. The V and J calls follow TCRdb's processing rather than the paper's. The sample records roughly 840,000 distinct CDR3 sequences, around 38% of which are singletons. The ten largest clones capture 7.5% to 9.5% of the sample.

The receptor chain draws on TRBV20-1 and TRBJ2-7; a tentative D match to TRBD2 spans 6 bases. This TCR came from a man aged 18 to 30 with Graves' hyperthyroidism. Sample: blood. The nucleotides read TGCAGTGCTACCCTGCTAGCGAACTACGAGCAGCACTTC. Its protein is CSATLLANYEQHF.